This is a list of T cell receptor beta chains from one sample in a study of cytomegalovirus exposure and HLA in healthy donors. The table came from immunoSEQ multiplex PCR; TCRdb's copy has only in-frame clones and leaves some out. The repertoire has roughly 100,000 clones, around 78% of them found once; the top ten carry just over 2.5%. The sequenced material came from PBMCs. These receptors originate from a middle-aged man in good health and CMV-seronegative. CDR3s leave out the opening cysteine and the closing phenylalanine or tryptophan. D genes are given only for firm matches.

J gene: TRBJ2-6; D gene: -; V gene: TRBV2; CDR3 protein: ASILESGANVLT
J gene: TRBJ2-2; D gene: -; V gene: TRBV9; CDR3 protein: ASSRQNANTGELF
J gene: TRBJ1-4; D gene: TRBD1; V gene: TRBV5-1; CDR3 protein: ASSPAGTGDEKLF
J gene: TRBJ2-3; D gene: -; V gene: TRBV5-1; CDR3 protein: ASSPLRQNTDTQY
J gene: TRBJ2-5; D gene: TRBD1; V gene: TRBV6-1; CDR3 protein: ASSEGGFQGTQY
J gene: TRBJ2-3; D gene: -; V gene: TRBV4-3; CDR3 protein: ASSQDSGPLTDTQY
J gene: TRBJ1-3; D gene: TRBD1; V gene: TRBV10-2; CDR3 protein: ASSSGTAGNTIY
J gene: TRBJ2-1; D gene: -; V gene: TRBV5-3; CDR3 protein: ARVGYNEQF
J gene: TRBJ2-1; D gene: -; V gene: TRBV6-1; CDR3 protein: ASSVTGYNEQF
J gene: TRBJ2-7; D gene: -; V gene: TRBV5-1; CDR3 protein: ASSLGWAGSYEQY
J gene: TRBJ1-2; D gene: -; V gene: TRBV4-2; CDR3 protein: ASSPNVRANYGYT
J gene: TRBJ1-5; D gene: TRBD1; V gene: TRBV7-9; CDR3 protein: ASSLGGQGLQPQH
J gene: TRBJ1-2; D gene: -; V gene: TRBV18; CDR3 protein: ASSGQGWDGYT
J gene: TRBJ2-1; D gene: -; V gene: TRBV4-3; CDR3 protein: ASSQEGWGGPHYEQF
J gene: TRBJ2-7; D gene: TRBD1; V gene: TRBV7-3; CDR3 protein: ASSSNVGGLYEQY
J gene: TRBJ2-3; D gene: -; V gene: TRBV5-1; CDR3 protein: ASSLEATTDTQY
J gene: TRBJ1-6; D gene: TRBD1; V gene: TRBV5-4; CDR3 protein: ASSSWTGPSSPLH
J gene: TRBJ1-5; D gene: -; V gene: TRBV10-3; CDR3 protein: AISADGNQPQH
J gene: TRBJ2-1; D gene: TRBD1; V gene: TRBV9; CDR3 protein: ASSARQGRANEQF
J gene: TRBJ1-1; D gene: -; V gene: TRBV14; CDR3 protein: ASSQELWREAF
J gene: TRBJ1-6; D gene: TRBD1; V gene: TRBV12-5; CDR3 protein: ASGFTGVGSPLH
J gene: TRBJ1-3; D gene: -; V gene: TRBV7-2; CDR3 protein: ASSYMDSASGNTIY
J gene: TRBJ1-2; D gene: TRBD1; V gene: TRBV7-3; CDR3 protein: ASSPTDRGYYGYT
J gene: TRBJ1-2; D gene: -; V gene: TRBV5-1; CDR3 protein: ASSPGVRDFYGYT
J gene: TRBJ2-3; D gene: -; V gene: TRBV7-2; CDR3 protein: ASSRGGGDTQY
J gene: TRBJ1-6; D gene: TRBD1; V gene: TRBV19; CDR3 protein: ASSARTGGDSPLH
J gene: TRBJ1-5; D gene: TRBD1; V gene: TRBV6-1; CDR3 protein: ASSVSGQGRYSNQPQH
J gene: TRBJ2-3; D gene: TRBD2; V gene: TRBV25-1; CDR3 protein: ASSRLAGSMDTQY
J gene: TRBJ1-6; D gene: TRBD1; V gene: TRBV2; CDR3 protein: ASSRWTGGNSPLH
J gene: TRBJ2-3; D gene: TRBD2; V gene: TRBV5-1; CDR3 protein: ASSLASGGSTDTQY
J gene: TRBJ2-7; D gene: -; V gene: TRBV19; CDR3 protein: ASSDRQYYEQY
J gene: TRBJ1-3; D gene: TRBD1; V gene: TRBV7-9; CDR3 protein: ASSGPPGGSGNTIY
J gene: TRBJ1-4; D gene: TRBD1; V gene: TRBV27; CDR3 protein: ASSFAGTGNEKLF
J gene: TRBJ2-5; D gene: -; V gene: TRBV7-3; CDR3 protein: ASSPLEGETQY
J gene: -; D gene: TRBD2; V gene: TRBV5-6; CDR3 protein: ASTRLAGESYEQY
J gene: TRBJ2-7; D gene: TRBD1; V gene: TRBV5-4; CDR3 protein: ASSLGTDGYEQY
J gene: TRBJ2-7; D gene: TRBD1; V gene: TRBV10-3; CDR3 protein: AISESGTDYYEQY
J gene: TRBJ1-6; D gene: TRBD1; V gene: TRBV27; CDR3 protein: ASTHRGLNSPLH
J gene: TRBJ2-7; D gene: -; V gene: TRBV19; CDR3 protein: ASSDVIAGTY
J gene: TRBJ2-2; D gene: -; V gene: TRBV5-8; CDR3 protein: ASSLGVAVTGELF
J gene: TRBJ2-7; D gene: -; V gene: TRBV7-8; CDR3 protein: ASSFGQKRYEQY
J gene: TRBJ1-6; D gene: TRBD1; V gene: TRBV11-3; CDR3 protein: ASSFGQGNSPLH
J gene: TRBJ1-1; D gene: TRBD1; V gene: TRBV7-9; CDR3 protein: ASSLSRDRPMNTEAF
J gene: TRBJ2-7; D gene: -; V gene: TRBV18; CDR3 protein: ASSPRGTGQVLSPYEQY
J gene: TRBJ1-6; D gene: TRBD1; V gene: TRBV11-3; CDR3 protein: ASSRQGSPLH
J gene: TRBJ2-3; D gene: TRBD2; V gene: TRBV10-3; CDR3 protein: AISGSGVTDTQY
J gene: TRBJ1-1; D gene: -; V gene: TRBV7-9; CDR3 protein: ASSLARWREAF
J gene: TRBJ1-1; D gene: TRBD1; V gene: TRBV5-1; CDR3 protein: ASSSQLDRGKNTEAF
J gene: TRBJ1-4; D gene: -; V gene: TRBV6-1; CDR3 protein: ASSEQVSNEKLF
J gene: TRBJ1-6; D gene: TRBD1; V gene: TRBV6-5; CDR3 protein: ASSRGRNSPLH
J gene: TRBJ2-7; D gene: -; V gene: TRBV19; CDR3 protein: ASSAAEAYEQY